A selection of T cell receptor beta chains follows, all from one sample in a study of CD8 T cells in Susac syndrome. TCRdb used MiXCR to reprocess the immunoSEQ multiplex PCR reads, holding one entry per CDR3 protein. The profile shows fewer than 150,000 distinct CDR3 sequences, more than 75% of them singletons. Sequenced input: CD8+ T cells from PBMCs. These receptors were collected from a human donor with multiple sclerosis. Both conserved end residues are part of each CDR3. D genes are given only for firm matches. Expanded clones are given a class, and other clones once, few, many or no size at all.

d_call clone_size j_call v_call cdr3_aa cdr3_nt
TRBD1 . TRBJ2-3 TRBV7-2 CASSPQGGTGGLGDTQYF TGTGCCAGCAGCCCCCAGGGGGGGACAGGGGGCCTTGGAGATACGCAGTATTTT
. . TRBJ1-5 TRBV28 CASSLEYNQPQHF TGTGCCAGCAGTTTGGAATACAACCAGCCCCAGCATTTT
. . TRBJ2-7 TRBV2 CASSEWDGIYEQYF TGTGCCAGCAGTGAATGGGACGGGATCTACGAGCAGTACTTC
TRBD2 . TRBJ2-7 TRBV7-2 CASSRGTSGTLIYEQYF TGTGCCAGCAGCCGGGGGACTAGCGGGACCTTAATCTACGAGCAGTACTTC
. . TRBJ1-5 TRBV25-1 CASSEYGPNQPQHF TGTGCCAGCAGTGAATACGGACCCAATCAGCCCCAGCATTTT
. . TRBJ2-7 TRBV7-8 CASSFTGPGYEQYF TGTGCCAGCAGCTTTACCGGGCCTGGCTACGAGCAGTACTTC
. . TRBJ2-3 TRBV27 CASSLRTPGLPTDTQYF TGTGCCAGCAGTTTACGCACGCCGGGACTTCCCACAGATACGCAGTATTTT
TRBD2 once TRBJ2-3 TRBV7-8 CASRILHPSSGRVTDTQYF TGTGCCAGCAGGATATTACACCCGTCTAGCGGGAGGGTCACAGATACGCAGTATTTT
. . TRBJ2-5 TRBV6-2/TRBV6-3 CASSYEGGRETQYF TGTGCCAGCAGTTATGAGGGGGGGAGAGAGACCCAGTACTTC
. . TRBJ1-2 TRBV4-1 CASSQDGGTYGYTF TGCGCCAGCAGCCAAGATGGCGGGACCTATGGCTACACCTTC
. . TRBJ2-1 TRBV12-3/TRBV12-4 CASSTDSSYNEQFF TGTGCCAGCAGTACAGACAGCTCCTACAATGAGCAGTTCTTC
. . TRBJ2-1 TRBV5-1 CASSLELASHEQFF TGCGCCAGCAGCTTGGAGTTAGCTAGCCATGAGCAGTTCTTC
. few TRBJ1-5 TRBV4-2 CASSALLQNNQPQHF TGTGCCAGCAGCGCGTTGCTACAGAACAATCAGCCCCAGCATTTT
. . TRBJ1-1 TRBV27 CASSSAPMNTEAFF TGTGCCAGCAGTTCCGCTCCTATGAACACTGAAGCTTTCTTT
TRBD2 once TRBJ2-1 TRBV11-2 CASSGGTSGSSYNEQFF TGTGCCAGCAGCGGCGGGACTAGCGGGAGCTCCTACAATGAGCAGTTCTTC
TRBD2 . TRBJ2-1 TRBV15 CATSRAQGLGINEQFF TGTGCCACCAGCAGAGCTCAGGGACTAGGGATCAATGAGCAGTTCTTC
TRBD2 . TRBJ2-1 TRBV7-9 CASSSQLAGDFGEQFF TGTGCCAGCAGTTCCCAACTAGCGGGAGACTTCGGCGAGCAGTTCTTC
. . TRBJ1-5 TRBV30 CAWSVPDMTENQPQHF TGTGCCTGGAGTGTACCAGATATGACAGAGAATCAGCCCCAGCATTTT
. . TRBJ2-5 TRBV30 CAWTILPTGLETQYF TGTGCCTGGACCATCCTCCCGACTGGTCTGGAGACCCAGTACTTC
. . TRBJ2-1 TRBV2 CASSDWGYNEQFF TGTGCCAGCAGTGACTGGGGGTACAATGAGCAGTTCTTC
. . TRBJ1-2 TRBV6-1 CASSSDSLYGYTF TGTGCCAGCAGCTCCGACAGCCTCTATGGCTACACCTTC
TRBD1 . TRBJ2-7 TRBV6-5 CASSYSSKGASERYF TGTGCCAGCAGTTACTCGAGTAAGGGGGCGAGCGAGCGGTACTTC
. . TRBJ1-1 TRBV4-1 CASSQEKLDRPNTEAFF TGCGCCAGCAGCCAAGAAAAGCTCGACAGGCCGAACACTGAAGCTTTCTTT
. . TRBJ1-1 TRBV12-3/TRBV12-4 CASSWTHTEAFF TGTGCCAGCAGTTGGACCCACACTGAAGCTTTCTTT
. . TRBJ2-7 TRBV3-1 CASSLGGGLEADEQYF TGTGCCAGCAGCCTCGGTGGGGGGCTCGAAGCCGACGAGCAGTACTTC
. few TRBJ1-1 TRBV27 CASSFSGKNEAFF TGTGCCAGCAGTTTTTCGGGGAAGAATGAAGCTTTCTTT
TRBD2 . TRBJ2-1 TRBV20-1 CSAREWGIAGLGDEQFF TGCAGTGCTAGAGAGTGGGGAATAGCGGGCCTCGGGGATGAGCAGTTCTTC
TRBD1 once TRBJ2-5 TRBV3-1 CASSQDRGLETQYF TGTGCCAGCAGCCAGGACAGGGGGCTGGAGACCCAGTACTTC
. . TRBJ1-2 TRBV7-9 CASNLWGMHGYTF TGTGCCAGCAACTTATGGGGGATGCATGGCTACACCTTC